The present T cell receptor (beta chain) was sequenced within a study of blood T cell repertoires in COVID-19. Study at large: Specimens from acute and convalescent COVID-19 originated in the United States, Italy and Spain.

The authors' processing: Nucleated cell number was recorded as an estimate derived from reference gene primer amplification. TCRdb's copy holds only in-frame clones and misses some; the assay was immunoSEQ multiplex PCR. The V and J calls and clone size are taken from that table; D and trimming were inferred from the DNA. Counted here are about 300,000 clones, 85% to 90% occurring once; the ten biggest clones make up 2.9%. In germline, CDR1 is SNHLY, CDR2 FYNNEI. The V gene lost 9 bases and the J gene lost 1 base, with 13 bases spanning the gap. This CDR3 region has 14 residues. Cohorts were based on clinical histories the participants reported.

The specimen sequenced was PBMCs or T cells enriched from blood (not recorded which). The rearrangement links TRBV2 to TRBJ2-1; D ambiguous. The receptor comes from a woman in her 50s who had been exposed to COVID-19. CDR3 region: CASTGEDSYNEQFF. The CDR3 DNA reads as TGTGCCAGTACCGGCGAGGATTCCTACAATGAGCAGTTCTTC.